This TCR beta chain was sequenced during a study of cytomegalovirus exposure and HLA in healthy donors. As for the study in general: Early on, a data release was issued that held some 85 million unique TCRs from HLA-typed donors. Study findings and constraints: The study recorded 150 to 200 TCR beta chains that were cytomegalovirus-associated. In a later analysis, at a false discovery rate of 0.05, 16,951 TCR beta sequences matched HLA alleles.

V shed 1 base and J 6 bases; nucleotides not matched to a gene: 11. The CDR3 runs 16 residues. Germline V gene data show CDR1 as GTSNPN and CDR2 as SVGIG (reference sequence). A remark on this clone: Its antigen is as yet unknown.

The PCR contained 60 Vbeta and 13 Jbeta primers. Sequencing was performed with immunoSEQ multiplex PCR; in TCRdb, only in-frame clones are kept and a portion is missing. The sample totals about 200,000 clones. V is TRBV30 and J is TRBJ2-2; TRBD2 matches 7 bases. Sequenced input: PBMCs. This sequence was found in a boy aged 5 to 17 in good health and CMV-seronegative. CDR3 coding DNA: TGTGCCTGGAGTGGGGAGGGTGGCGGGATCCCCGGGGAGCTGTTTTTT. Encoded protein: CAWSGEGGGIPGELFF. Supplemented by reference TRBV30 and TRBJ2-2, the full variable domain reads SQTIHQWPATLVQPVGSPLSLECTVEGTSNPNLYWYRQAAGRGLQLLFYSVGIGQISSEVPQNLSASRPQDRQFILSSKKLLLSDSGFYLCAWSGEGGGIPGELFFGEGSRLTVL.